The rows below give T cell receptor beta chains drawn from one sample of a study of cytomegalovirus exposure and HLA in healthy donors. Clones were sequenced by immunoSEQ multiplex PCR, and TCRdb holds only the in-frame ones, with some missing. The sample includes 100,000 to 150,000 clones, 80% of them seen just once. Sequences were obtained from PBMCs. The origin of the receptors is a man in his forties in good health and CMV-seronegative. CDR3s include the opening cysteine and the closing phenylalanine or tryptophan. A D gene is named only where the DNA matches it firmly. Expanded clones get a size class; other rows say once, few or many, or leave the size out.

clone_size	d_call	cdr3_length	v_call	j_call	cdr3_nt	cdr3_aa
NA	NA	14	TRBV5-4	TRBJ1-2	TGTGCCAGCAGCCGCGTGGCGGGGGCCGAGGGCTACACCTTC	CASSRVAGAEGYTF
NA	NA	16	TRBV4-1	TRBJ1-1	TGCGCCAGCAGCCAAGATCTCCAGGCCAAGGACACTGAAGCTTTCTTT	CASSQDLQAKDTEAFF
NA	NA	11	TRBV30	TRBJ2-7	TGTGCCTGGGGGCGGGACTACGAGCAGTACTTC	CAWGRDYEQYF
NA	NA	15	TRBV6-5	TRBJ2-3	TGTGCCAGCAGTTACTCGGCAGTCATCACAGATACGCAGTATTTT	CASSYSAVITDTQYF
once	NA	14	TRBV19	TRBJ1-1	TGTGCCAGTAGTATAGGCGGCTCGAACACTGAAGCTTTCTTT	CASSIGGSNTEAFF
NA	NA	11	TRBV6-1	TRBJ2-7	TGTGCCAGCAGCAGGGGGGAAGAGCAGTACTTC	CASSRGEEQYF
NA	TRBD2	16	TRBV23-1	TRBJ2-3	TGCGCCAGCACCCGAAGCGGGACCCCAAGCACAGATACGCAGTATTTT	CASTRSGTPSTDTQYF
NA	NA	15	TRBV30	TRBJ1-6	TGTGCCTGGAGAAAGGGGAGGGGGGGAAATTCACCCCTCCACTTT	CAWRKGRGGNSPLHF
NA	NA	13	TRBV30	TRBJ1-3	TGTGCCTGGAGATCCAGCTCTGGAAACACCATATATTTT	CAWRSSSGNTIYF
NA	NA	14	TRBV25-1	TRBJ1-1	TGTGCCAGCAGTGAACAGGGTGATGGGGCTGAAGCTTTCTTT	CASSEQGDGAEAFF
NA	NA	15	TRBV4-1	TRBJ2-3	TGCGCCAGCAGCCAAGTGTCTGAGGGAACAGATACGCAGTATTTT	CASSQVSEGTDTQYF
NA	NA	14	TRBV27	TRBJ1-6	TGTGCCAGCAGTTCCGGGACATCGGAAGTAGCCCTCCACTTT	CASSSGTSEVALHF
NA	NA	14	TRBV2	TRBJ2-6	TGTGCCAGCAGTGCCAGGGGTTGGGCCAACGTCCTGACTTTC	CASSARGWANVLTF
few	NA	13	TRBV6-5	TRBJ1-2	TGTGCCAGCAGGAAACAGGAATATGCTGGCTACACCTTC	CASRKQEYAGYTF
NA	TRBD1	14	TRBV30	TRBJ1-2	TGTGCCTGGAGCGCACAGGGGGAATATTATGGCTACACCTTC	CAWSAQGEYYGYTF
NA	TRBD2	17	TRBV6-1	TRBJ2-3	TGTGCCAGCAGTGGGAATCCCGGACTAGCGAGCACAGATACGCAGTATTTT	CASSGNPGLASTDTQYF
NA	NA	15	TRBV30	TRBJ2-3	TGTGCCTGGACCTGGGGCATCTCTAGCACAGATACGCAGTATTTT	CAWTWGISSTDTQYF
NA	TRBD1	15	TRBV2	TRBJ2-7	TGTGCCAGCAGGAGGGACAGGGACCCATCCTACGAGCAGTACTTC	CASRRDRDPSYEQYF
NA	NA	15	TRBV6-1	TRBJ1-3	TGTGCCAGCAGTGAAGCCTCCCGCTCTGGAAACACCATATATTTT	CASSEASRSGNTIYF
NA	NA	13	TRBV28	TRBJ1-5	TGTGCCAGCACATGGGGGCAGGATCAGCCCCAGCATTTT	CASTWGQDQPQHF
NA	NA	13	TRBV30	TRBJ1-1	TGTGCCTGGACCGGACAGAGGAACACTGAAGCTTTCTTT	CAWTGQRNTEAFF
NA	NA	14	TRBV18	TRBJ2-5	TGTGCCAGCTCCCTTAGGCTAGATCAAGAGACCCAGTACTTC	CASSLRLDQETQYF
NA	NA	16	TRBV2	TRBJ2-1	TGTGCCAGCATTAGGGGCCTCGGAAGGCAGTACAATGAGCAGTTCTTC	CASIRGLGRQYNEQFF
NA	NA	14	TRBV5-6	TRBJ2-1	TGTGCCAGCAGCAGCGGACTCACCTACAATGAGCAGTTCTTC	CASSSGLTYNEQFF
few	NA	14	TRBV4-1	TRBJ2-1	TGCGCCAGCAGCCAACGATCGACAGTCACAGAGCAGTTCTTC	CASSQRSTVTEQFF
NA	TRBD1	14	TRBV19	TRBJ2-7	TGTGCCAGTAGTACACGACAGGGAACCTACGAGCAGTACTTC	CASSTRQGTYEQYF
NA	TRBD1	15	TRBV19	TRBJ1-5	TGTGCCATCTCCGGCAGGGGGGATAGCAATCAGCCCCAGCATTTT	CAISGRGDSNQPQHF
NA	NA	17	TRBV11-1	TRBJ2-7	TGTGCCAGCAGCTTTCGAGACTACCGGGTCACATCCTACGAGCAGTACTTC	CASSFRDYRVTSYEQYF
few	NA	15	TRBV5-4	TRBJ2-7	TGTGCCAGCAGTTTCTCCGGACAGACAGTCTACGAGCAGTACTTC	CASSFSGQTVYEQYF
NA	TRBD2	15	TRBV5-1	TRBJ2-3	TGCGCCACCGGGACTAGCGGGGTGTTATCAGATACGCAGTATTTT	CATGTSGVLSDTQYF
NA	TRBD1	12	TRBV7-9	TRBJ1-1	TGTGCCAGCAGCCCAGGGGGCACTGAAGCTTTCTTT	CASSPGGTEAFF
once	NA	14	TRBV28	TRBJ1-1	TGTGCCAGCAGTTCCCCCTGGGGGGGCACTGAAGCTTTCTTT	CASSSPWGGTEAFF
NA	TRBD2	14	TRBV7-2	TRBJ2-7	TGTGCCAGCAGCATGCAGCGGGGGGCCTACGAGCAGTACTTC	CASSMQRGAYEQYF
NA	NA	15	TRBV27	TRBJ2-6	TGTGCCAGCACCCACGTGAGCTCTGGGGCCAACGTCCTGACTTTC	CASTHVSSGANVLTF
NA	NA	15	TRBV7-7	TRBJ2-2	TGTGCCAGCAGCCAAGGACATCTGAACACCGGGGAGCTGTTTTTT	CASSQGHLNTGELFF
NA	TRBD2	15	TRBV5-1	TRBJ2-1	TGCGCCAGCAGCTTGGTGGCGGGGGGGCGTTATGAGCAGTTCTTC	CASSLVAGGRYEQFF
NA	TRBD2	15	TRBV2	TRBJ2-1	TGTGCCAGCAGTGAAAATAGCGGGGGTAGTAATGAGCAGTTCTTC	CASSENSGGSNEQFF
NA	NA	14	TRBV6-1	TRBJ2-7	TGTGCCAGCAGTGAAGGTAGCAGCTCCTACGAGCAGTACTTC	CASSEGSSSYEQYF
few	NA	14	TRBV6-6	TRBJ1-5	TGTGCCAGCAGTAAAGGAGGGGAAGATCAGCCCCAGCATTTT	CASSKGGEDQPQHF
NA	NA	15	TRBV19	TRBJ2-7	TGTGCCAGTAGCGAAGCAGGGGTATCCTCCTACGAGCAGTACTTC	CASSEAGVSSYEQYF
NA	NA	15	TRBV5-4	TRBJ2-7	TGTGCCAGCAGCTTGGACCCAACAGACTCCTACGAGCAGTACTTC	CASSLDPTDSYEQYF
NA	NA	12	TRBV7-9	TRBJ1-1	TGTGCCAGCAGCTTAGTCAGCACTGAAGCTTTCTTT	CASSLVSTEAFF
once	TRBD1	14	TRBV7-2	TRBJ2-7	TGTGCCAGCAGCGTGGACAGGAACTCCTACGAGCAGTACTTC	CASSVDRNSYEQYF
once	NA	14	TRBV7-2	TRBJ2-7	TGTGCCAGCAGCCCCCCGGCAGGGAAGATCGAGCAGTACTTC	CASSPPAGKIEQYF
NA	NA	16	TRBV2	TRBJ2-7	TGTGCCAGCAGTGAAAGGTGGGCAGGGATGGGCTACGAGCAGTACTTC	CASSERWAGMGYEQYF
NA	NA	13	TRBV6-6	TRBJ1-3	TGTGCCAGCAGTCGGAGTTCTGGAAACACCATATATTTT	CASSRSSGNTIYF